The 30 T cell receptor beta chains below come from one sample, sequenced in a study of early T cells in non-severe SARS-CoV-2 infection. TCRdb re-called the 5' RACE reads through MiXCR, storing one row per CDR3 protein. The sample contains tens of thousands of distinct CDR3 sequences, around 10% of which appear only once. The sample consisted of whole blood. These receptors were taken from an adult who was a healthcare worker with PCR-confirmed SARS-CoV-2 infection or an uninfected control (not recorded which).

This clonotype showed up just a few times. The rearrangement links TRBV7-9 to TRBJ2-3; the D gene is possibly TRBD2 (7 bases). The CDR3 has 16 amino acids. Looked up from germline, CDR1 is SEHNR and CDR2 is FQNEAQ (reference sequence). V lost 4 bases and J lost 2, with 16 bases in between. This CDR3 reads CASSSRGPEFTDTQYF. The DNA for the CDR3 is TGTGCCAGCAGCTCGCGGGGGCCCGAATTCACAGATACGCAGTATTTT.

This clonotype occurred many times. The genes are TRBV28 and TRBJ1-2; no clear D gene. This CDR3 is built from 14 residues. V shed 4 bases and J shed 0 bases, with 9 bases lying between them. CDR1 is MDHEN and CDR2 is SYDVKM in the germline V gene. The CDR3 here is CASSYRQSNYGYTF. CDR3 coding DNA: TGTGCCAGCAGTTATCGGCAGTCTAACTATGGCTACACCTTC.

This clonotype is deemed medium-sized. The rearrangement links TRBV5-1 to TRBJ2-5; tentative D call: TRBD1 (5 bases). The V end was cut by 7 bases, the J end by 3 bases, with 7 bases between. Germline CDR1 is SGHRS and CDR2 is YFSETQ. The CDR3 spans 11 residues. DNA for the CDR3: TGCGCCAGCCAACAGGAAGAGACCCAGTACTTC. Protein: CASQQEETQYF.

This clonotype was recorded at least ten times. This chain connects TRBV7-9 to TRBJ2-5, with no clear D. V was clipped by 0 bases and J by 5 bases, with 10 bases between them. CDR1 SEHNR and CDR2 FQNEAQ come from the germline V gene (reference sequence). This CDR3 is 14 amino acids long. The CDR3 here is CASSLAEASETQYF. The CDR3 bases are TGTGCCAGCAGCTTAGCAGAAGCTTCGGAGACCCAGTACTTC.

The rearrangement joins TRBV2 to TRBJ2-3, with 7 bases matching TRBD1. Germline CDR1 and CDR2: SNHLY and FYNNEI. The CDR3 is 11 amino acids. Trimming cost V 9 bases and J 3 bases; bases outside gene matches: 0. The CDR3 nucleotides are TGTGCCAGGACAGGGACAGATACGCAGTATTTT. Its translation: CARTGTDTQYF.

This clonotype was seen more than once but under ten times. The rearrangement joins TRBV12-5 to TRBJ2-7; maybe TRBD2 (6 bases). CDR3 length: 15 residues. The germline V and J ends were trimmed by 1 base and 6 bases, with 16 bases remaining between them. CDR1 is LGHNT and CDR2 is FRNRAP in the germline V gene. DNA of the CDR3: TGTGCTAGTGGTTTGGAGATGGGACTCCCCGGCGAGCAGTACTTC. Amino acids: CASGLEMGLPGEQYF.

The chain carries TRBV4-1 and TRBJ2-5; D might be TRBD2 (6 bases). The CDR3 extends over 17 amino acids. Trimming cost V 1 base and J 5 bases, with 20 bases left between them. Germline loops: CDR1 MGHRA, CDR2 YSYEKL. The CDR3 nucleotides are TGCGCCAGCAGCCAAGGTCGGGCTAGCGCCGAGGGCGAGACCCAGTACTTC. This sequence encodes CASSQGRASAEGETQYF.

This clonotype was counted at least ten times. CDR3 DNA: TGCAGTGCTAGAATACGGGGGGGCCGCGAGCAGTACTTC. Translation: CSARIRGGREQYF. The chain has TRBV20-1 and TRBJ2-7; 8 nucleotides match TRBD2. The junction had 6 bases not matched to a gene; V was cut back by 2 bases and J by 6 bases. CDR3 size: 13 residues. The germline V gene encodes CDR1 DFQATT and CDR2 SNEGSKA (reference sequence).

This rearrangement joins TRBV11-3 to TRBJ2-3; maybe TRBD2 (6 bases). The germline V gene encodes CDR1 SGHNT and CDR2 YENEEA. V gave up 5 bases and J gave up 13 bases, with 19 bases separating them. This CDR3 is built from 13 residues. Here the CDR3 reads CASSQIGGAVEYF. CDR3 in DNA: TGTGCCAGCAGCCAAATCGGCGGGGCGGTCGAGTATTTT.

Only a few counts were recorded for this clonotype. This chain joins TRBV9 and TRBJ1-1; TRBD1 matches at 12 bases. Germline V gene data show CDR1 as SGDLS and CDR2 as YYNGEE. CDR3 length equals 15 residues. V dropped 3 bases and J dropped 3; count of bases not matched to a gene: 3. DNA for the CDR3: TGTGCCAGCAGCGAGGGGACAGGGGGCTACACTGAAGCTTTCTTT. Encoded protein: CASSEGTGGYTEAFF.

This clonotype was counted ten times or more. V and J are TRBV12-3 or TRBV12-4 and TRBJ1-1; D may be TRBD1 (5 bases). This CDR3 is 11 amino acids long. V gave up 3 bases and J gave up 9 bases, with 8 bases separating them. The CDR3 region is CASSFRGKAFF. The CDR3 region has the DNA TGTGCCAGCAGTTTCCGGGGGAAAGCTTTCTTT.

This clonotype was found a few times. The rearrangement links TRBV10-3 to TRBJ2-7, with 7 bases lining up with TRBD1. The CDR3 spans 12 residues. With V trimmed by 10 bases and J by 4 bases, 7 bases remained unmatched. Germline CDR1 reads ENHRY; CDR2 reads SYGVKD. The CDR3 DNA reads TGTGCCACCCCGGGACAGATTTACGAGCAGTACTTC. The encoded protein is CATPGQIYEQYF.

This chain links TRBV14 with TRBJ1-1, with 7 bases identical to TRBD1. The germline V gene encodes CDR1 SGHDN and CDR2 FVKESK. The CDR3 loop spans 13 amino acids. V lost 4 bases, J lost 8 bases, and 7 bases stayed unmatched. The CDR3 loop reads CASSPDRVGEAFF. For the CDR3, the DNA is TGTGCCAGCAGCCCCGACAGGGTCGGAGAAGCTTTCTTT.

This chain joins TRBV2 and TRBJ2-5; 9 bases map to TRBD1. Germline V gene data show CDR1 as SNHLY and CDR2 as FYNNEI. The trim removed 7 bases at V and 3 bases at J, leaving 6 bases unmatched. CDR3 length: 14 amino acids. CDR3 nucleotides: TGTGCCAGCACACAGGGGGCGTTGAAAGAGACCCAGTACTTC. This encodes CASTQGALKETQYF.

This clonotype was detected ten times or more. The chain recombines TRBV4-1 with TRBJ1-5; D ambiguous. The germline V gene has CDR1 MGHRA and CDR2 YSYEKL. The CDR3 sequence is 17 residues long. Trimming shortened V by 0 bases and J by 2 bases, and 14 bases separated the two germline ends. The DNA of the CDR3 is TGCGCCAGCAGCCAAGAAAGGGCGGCAGGAGGCAATCAGCCCCAGCATTTT. Translating gives CASSQERAAGGNQPQHF.

CDR3 residues: CASSRTRGEQYF. In DNA form, the CDR3 reads TGTGCCAGCAGCAGGACTCGAGGGGAGCAGTACTTC. The genes are TRBV7-2 and TRBJ2-7; tentative D call: TRBD2 (5 bases). Germline values: CDR1 SGHTA, CDR2 FQGNSA. V dropped 5 bases and J dropped 7 bases, with 12 bases sitting between them. There are 12 residues in the CDR3.

This clonotype was counted ten times or more. The chain employs TRBV10-1 and TRBJ2-7; 9 nucleotides align to TRBD1. The CDR3 sequence is 14 residues long. V trimming: 6 bases; J trimming: 4 bases; junction bases outside the gene matches: 7. Germline V lookup: CDR1 WNHNN, CDR2 SYGVQD (reference sequence). The chain's CDR3 is CASSPGTGQYEQYF. The CDR3 DNA sequence: TGCGCCAGCAGCCCCGGGACAGGGCAATACGAGCAGTACTTC.

This clonotype was detected ten times or more. V gene TRBV29-1 combines with J gene TRBJ2-5; D gene ambiguous. CDR1 and CDR2 from the germline V gene are SQVTM and ANQGSEA. Trimming took 1 base from V and 5 from J, leaving 11 bases between them. The CDR3 spans 13 residues. This CDR3 reads CSVEGRQSETQYF. CDR3 DNA sequence: TGCAGCGTTGAAGGCAGGCAGTCGGAGACCCAGTACTTC.

The chain is built from TRBV25-1 and TRBJ2-1; D is unclear. The CDR3 has 12 amino acids. The V end lost 1 base, the J end lost 8 bases, and 6 bases lay between the germline ends. The V gene's germline CDR1 is MGHDK and CDR2 SYGVNS. CDR3 protein: CASSEFQDEQFF. In DNA, the CDR3 is TGTGCCAGCAGTGAATTCCAGGATGAGCAGTTCTTC.

This clonotype was observed a handful of times. The rearrangement joins TRBV11-2 to TRBJ1-4; D unclear. V lost 6 bases, J lost 8 bases, and 13 bases lay in between. This CDR3 is 13 amino acids long. CDR1 and CDR2 (germline): SGHAT, FQNNGV. The CDR3 protein is CASSQEGGEKLFF. The CDR3 nucleotides are TGTGCCAGCAGTCAAGAAGGAGGGGAAAAACTGTTTTTT.

The chain recombines TRBV29-1 with TRBJ1-1; no firm D call. Germline V CDR1 and CDR2: SQVTM, ANQGSEA. V was shortened by 4 bases and J by 5 bases, with 11 bases between the two germline ends. The CDR3 consists of 12 residues. CDR3 in amino acids: CSVAWMGTEAFF. The CDR3 nucleotides are TGCAGCGTTGCGTGGATGGGGACTGAAGCTTTCTTT. The entire variable domain, with the rest obtained from reference TRBV29-1 and TRBJ1-1, is as follows: SAVISQKPSRDICQRGTSLTIQCQVDSQVTMMFWYRQQPGQSLTLIATANQGSEATYESGFVIDKFPISRPNLTFSTLTVSNMSPEDSSIYLCSVAWMGTEAFFGQGTRLTVV.

This clonotype was found many times. This chain uses TRBV20-1 with TRBJ2-2; no clear D. The CDR3 loop spans 14 amino acids. The V gene lost 6 bases and the J gene lost 1 base, with 12 bases spanning the gap. Germline assignment: CDR1 DFQATT and CDR2 SNEGSKA (reference sequence). The CDR3 coding sequence is TGCAGTGCCCGCCCTGGATGGAACACCGGGGAGCTGTTTTTT. Translating it yields CSARPGWNTGELFF.

This clonotype has just a few counts. The rearrangement joins TRBV11-2 to TRBJ2-7; 13 nucleotides line up with TRBD2. Losses at the gene ends were 1 base for V and 6 bases for J; bases not matched to a gene: 3. Looked up from germline, CDR1 is SGHAT and CDR2 is FQNNGV. The length of the CDR3 is 15 residues. CDR3 in amino acids: CASSLGTSGSGEQYF. DNA of the CDR3: TGTGCCAGCAGCTTAGGGACTAGCGGGAGTGGCGAGCAGTACTTC.

This clonotype was detected ten times or more. V and J are TRBV18 and TRBJ2-7; perhaps D is TRBD1 or TRBD2 (7 bases each). The germline CDR1 and CDR2 sequences are KGHSH and LQKENI. The V end was cut by 6 bases, the J end by 5 bases, with 14 bases between. This CDR3 is built from 13 residues. The CDR3 region has the DNA TGTGCCAGCTCGGGCCCAGGGGGGGACGAGCAGTACTTC. Translation gives CASSGPGGDEQYF.

There are many counts of this clonotype. This chain connects TRBV7-9 to TRBJ1-4; a possible D gene is TRBD1 (5 bases). The CDR3 has 13 residues. The germline CDR1 and CDR2 sequences are SEHNR and FQNEAQ (reference sequence). V lost 4 bases, J lost 10 bases, and 13 bases lay in between. CDR3: CASSSTTGGKLFF. The CDR3 bases are TGTGCCAGCAGCTCTACGACGGGGGGAAAACTGTTTTTT.

The J gene is TRBJ2-1, the V gene TRBV6-4; unclear D gene. This CDR3 is built from 15 residues. From germline, CDR1 is MRHNA and CDR2 SNTAGT. Trimming cost V 2 bases and J 6 bases, with 14 bases left between them. In nucleotides, the CDR3 is TGTGCCAGCAGTGACAGCTACTCCTCCCCCAATGAGCAGTTCTTC. Amino acid sequence: CASSDSYSSPNEQFF.

This clonotype was observed a few times. V gene TRBV4-1 combines with J gene TRBJ1-1, with TRBD1 identical over 9 bases. The CDR3 runs 16 residues. The J segment lost 5 bases and the V segment lost 0 bases, leaving 7 bases of the junction unmatched. CDR1 and CDR2 from the germline V gene are MGHRA and YSYEKL. In nucleotides, the CDR3 is TGCGCCAGCAGCCAAGATAAGGGACAGGGCGAGACTGAAGCTTTCTTT. Its protein product is CASSQDKGQGETEAFF.

The chain employs TRBV20-1 and TRBJ2-7; D perhaps matches TRBD1 (5 bases). Germline assignment: CDR1 DFQATT and CDR2 SNEGSKA (reference sequence). The CDR3 is 14 amino acids. V was clipped by 4 bases and J by 1 base, with 14 bases between them. The CDR3 sequence: CSAIQGGLSYEQYF. In DNA, the CDR3 is TGCAGTGCTATTCAGGGCGGCCTTTCCTACGAGCAGTACTTC.

V and J are TRBV11-2 and TRBJ2-7, with 7 bases aligning to TRBD1. Unmatched junction bases numbered 4, after V lost 5 bases and J lost 6 bases. The CDR3 totals 12 residues. Germline values: CDR1 SGHAT, CDR2 FQNNGV. The CDR3 region is CASSHNRGEQYF. CDR3 bases: TGTGCCAGCAGCCACAACAGGGGCGAGCAGTACTTC.

Notes on this clonotype: Given the absence of the conserved phenylalanine or tryptophan at the CDR3 end, a read error is likely. This chain links TRBV7-9 with TRBJ2-7; 7 bases line up with TRBD1. The junction had 8 bases not matched to a gene; V was cut back by 1 base and J by 5 bases. Germline V lookup: CDR1 SEHNR, CDR2 FQNEAQ (reference sequence). The CDR3 extends over 15 amino acids. The CDR3 region is CASSLVAGTVDEQYI. In DNA, the CDR3 is TGTGCCAGCAGCTTAGTGGCCGGGACAGTTGACGAGCAGTACATC.